Presented here are 21 T cell receptor beta chains from one specimen sequenced in a study of blood T cell repertoires in COVID-19. Method: immunoSEQ multiplex PCR; TCRdb's copy keeps in-frame clones and lacks some. The sample has 95,000 to 150,000 clones; 85% to 90% are singletons. Sequenced sample: peripheral blood. These receptors were collected from an older woman with COVID-19, enrolled during active disease.

This chain uses TRBV18 with TRBJ1-1; unclear D gene. Germline values: CDR1 KGHSH, CDR2 LQKENI. The V end was cut by 2 bases, the J end by 3 bases, with 16 bases between. The CDR3 loop spans 16 amino acids. Here the CDR3 DNA reads TGTGCCAGCTCACCATCGTCCGGGGAGCCCCACACTGAAGCTTTCTTT. This encodes CASSPSSGEPHTEAFF.

The rearrangement uses TRBV9 and TRBJ2-7; a possible D gene is TRBD2 (6 bases). Trimming shortened V by 1 base and J by 6 bases, and 8 bases separated the two germline ends. There are 12 residues in the CDR3. Per germline, CDR1 SGDLS and CDR2 YYNGEE. This chain's CDR3 is CASSVNGGEQYF. The CDR3 coding sequence is TGTGCCAGCAGCGTAAACGGGGGCGAGCAGTACTTC.

This clone has only a few counts. The chain recombines TRBV2 with TRBJ2-7, with TRBD1 identical over 8 bases. V shed 1 base and J 1 base; nucleotides not matched to a gene: 12. Per the germline V gene, CDR1 is SNHLY and CDR2 is FYNNEI. The CDR3 runs to 18 residues. Here the CDR3 reads CASSEVGTGRGMSYEQYF. The CDR3 DNA reads TGTGCCAGCAGTGAAGTGGGGACAGGAAGAGGAATGTCCTACGAGCAGTACTTC.

The chain links TRBV9 to TRBJ2-2, with unresolved D. The CDR3 totals 16 residues. The V gene lost 0 bases and the J gene lost 3 bases, with 12 bases spanning the gap. From germline, CDR1 is SGDLS and CDR2 YYNGEE. The CDR3 sequence: CASSVGQAVHTGELFF. CDR3 coding DNA: TGTGCCAGCAGCGTAGGGCAGGCCGTGCACACCGGGGAGCTGTTTTTT.

The V call is TRBV9, the J call TRBJ1-1, with 10 bases fitting TRBD1. The germline CDR1 and CDR2 sequences are SGDLS and YYNGEE. The CDR3 totals 15 residues. After removal of 4 bases from V and 4 bases from J, the junction contained 7 bases not matched to a gene. Written as DNA, the CDR3 is TGTGCCAGCAGCTTCCGGACAGGGGGATTCACTGAAGCTTTCTTT. This gives the protein CASSFRTGGFTEAFF.

The chain couples TRBV6-5 to TRBJ2-1, with a possible D match to TRBD2 (5 bases). The CDR3 sequence is 14 residues long. Germline loops: CDR1 MNHEY, CDR2 SVGAGI. Trimming took off 8 bases at V and 0 bases at J, with 11 bases between the two ends. The CDR3 region has the DNA TGTGCCAGCCGGACCGGAGGCTCCTACAATGAGCAGTTCTTC. Translation gives CASRTGGSYNEQFF.

The chain has TRBV4-1 and TRBJ2-1, with 7 nucleotides matching TRBD1. This CDR3 comprises 14 residues. CDR1 is MGHRA and CDR2 is YSYEKL in the germline V gene. Unmatched junction bases numbered 11, after V lost 8 bases and J lost 7 bases. DNA for the CDR3: TGCGCCAGCTTGGGACAGATGAACGCGAATGAGCAGTTCTTC. Protein sequence: CASLGQMNANEQFF.

The V gene is TRBV18, the J gene TRBJ2-7; 11 bases map to TRBD2. This CDR3 contains 15 residues. Germline CDR1 is KGHSH and CDR2 is LQKENI. With 6 bases clipped from V and 7 bases from J, the junction kept 11 bases outside the gene matches. The CDR3 DNA reads as TGTGCCAGCTCCTCAAGTAGCGGGGGGGCCAGGGAGCAGTACTTC. It specifies CASSSSSGGAREQYF.

The chain is built from TRBV5-1 and TRBJ2-3; a weak D match, TRBD2 (6 bases). V shed 4 bases and J shed 4 bases, with 19 bases lying between them. Germline assignment: CDR1 SGHRS and CDR2 YFSETQ. The length of the CDR3 is 16 residues. CDR3 loop: CASSPYAPSGADTQYF. The CDR3 region has the DNA TGCGCCAGCAGCCCCTACGCCCCCTCGGGAGCAGATACGCAGTATTTT.

This chain joins TRBV3-1 (or the pseudogene TRBV3-2) and TRBJ2-3, with 13 bases fitting TRBD2. The CDR3 consists of 20 residues. CDR1 is LGHDT, CDR2 YNNKEL, per germline (reference sequence). Losses at the gene ends were 2 bases for V and 7 bases for J; bases not matched to a gene: 18. The CDR3 DNA follows: TGTGCCAGCAGCCAAAATATGGGACTAGCGGGGCCTACGCCCCCCTATACGCAGTATTTT. Amino acids: CASSQNMGLAGPTPPYTQYF.

The chain is built from TRBV11-2 and TRBJ2-5; 9 bases match TRBD2. J was trimmed by 5 bases and V by 3 bases; bases with no gene match: 10. This CDR3 contains 16 residues. Germline V gives CDR1 SGHAT, CDR2 FQNNGV. The CDR3 protein is CASSFRVAGGLETQYF. The CDR3 bases are TGTGCCAGCAGCTTCCGCGTGGCGGGGGGGTTGGAGACCCAGTACTTC.

The J gene is TRBJ2-3, the V gene TRBV6-5; D is possibly TRBD2 (6 bases). Germline CDR1 MNHEY, CDR2 SVGAGI. V lost 4 bases and J 0 bases, leaving 11 bases between the germline ends. This CDR3 has 15 residues. CDR3 DNA: TGTGCCAGCAGTTCGACGGGGGAAAGCACAGATACGCAGTATTTT. Its protein product is CASSSTGESTDTQYF.

The chain is built from TRBV19 and TRBJ1-5, with D perhaps matching TRBD1 (6 bases). The CDR3 runs 15 residues. The germline gives CDR1 LNHDA, CDR2 SQIVND (reference sequence). Trimming cost V 7 bases and J 11 bases, with 24 bases left between them. As DNA, the CDR3 is TGTGCCAGTACCCCGTCACGGGGGGCTTTAGAGACCCAGCATTTT. Encoded protein: CASTPSRGALETQHF.

The gene calls are TRBV6-2 or TRBV6-3 and TRBJ1-1; D is unresolved. V lost 2 bases and J lost 0, with 13 bases in between. Germline CDR1 is MNHEY and CDR2 is SVGEGT. The CDR3 has 16 amino acids. The CDR3 DNA reads TGTGCCAGCAGTTACACCGTGAGGGCCTTGAACACTGAAGCTTTCTTT. It translates to CASSYTVRALNTEAFF.

The CDR3 here is CASSGQGARGNTIYF. The CDR3, as DNA: TGCGCCAGCAGTGGACAGGGGGCAAGGGGAAACACCATATATTTT. The gene calls are TRBV10-1 and TRBJ1-3; TRBD1 matches 10 bases. CDR1 and CDR2 from the germline V gene are WNHNN and SYGVQD (reference sequence). The CDR3 sequence is 15 residues long. Trimming removed 4 bases from V and 4 bases from J; junction bases left unmatched: 4.

V usage is TRBV30 and J usage is TRBJ2-7; 11 nucleotides agree with TRBD1. The germline CDR1 and CDR2 sequences are GTSNPN and SVGIG (reference sequence). V was clipped by 0 bases and J by 6 bases; unmatched bases: 7. The CDR3 contains 15 residues. CDR3 loop: CAWSVTGTGGSEQYF. Written as DNA, the CDR3 is TGTGCCTGGAGTGTTACCGGGACAGGGGGTTCCGAGCAGTACTTC.

The J gene is TRBJ1-5, the V gene TRBV27; D gene uncertain. Per germline, CDR1 MNHEY and CDR2 SMNVEV (reference sequence). V was pared by 5 bases and J by 7 bases, with 9 bases between. The CDR3 loop spans 12 amino acids. The CDR3 is CASSPSRQPQHF. The CDR3 DNA reads TGTGCCAGCAGTCCATCGCGGCAGCCCCAGCATTTT.

This clone was picked up a small number of times. J is TRBJ2-7 and V is TRBV7-2; 8 nucleotides agree with TRBD2. Trimming at V came to 5 bases and at J to 7 bases, leaving 13 bases not matched to a gene. This CDR3 has 15 amino acids. Germline V lookup: CDR1 SGHTA, CDR2 FQGNSA. This CDR3 reads CASSHTSTSGLEQYF. The CDR3 nucleotides read TGTGCCAGCAGCCATACATCTACTAGCGGTCTTGAGCAGTACTTC.

J is TRBJ1-2 and V is TRBV6-5, with D uncertain. V was shortened by 7 bases and J by 1 base, with 16 bases between the two germline ends. The CDR3 is 15 residues long. Germline V gene data show CDR1 as MNHEY and CDR2 as SVGAGI. The chain's CDR3 is CASTPGGGNNYGYTF. In nucleotides, the CDR3 is TGTGCCAGCACCCCTGGTGGCGGAAATAACTATGGCTACACCTTC.

The V and J genes are TRBV6-1 and TRBJ2-2; 8 bases are a match to TRBD2. V lost 3 bases, J lost 0 bases, and 6 bases stayed unmatched. Germline CDR1 and CDR2: MNHNS and SASEGT. This CDR3 has 17 amino acids. CDR3 sequence (DNA): TGTGCCAGCAGTGAGGTAGCGGGGATCGCGAACACCGGGGAGCTGTTTTTT. Protein product: CASSEVAGIANTGELFF.

J is TRBJ1-5 and V is TRBV19; D is unclear. With 6 bases removed from V and 0 bases from J, the gap between germline ends came to 15 bases. Germline-derived CDR1 and CDR2 are LNHDA and SQIVND (reference sequence). This CDR3 has 16 amino acids. CDR3 amino acids: CASRRPGEYSNQPQHF. The CDR3, as DNA: TGTGCCAGTAGGAGACCCGGGGAATATAGCAATCAGCCCCAGCATTTT.